The rows below give T cell receptor beta chains drawn from one sample of a study of blood T cell repertoires in COVID-19. Method: immunoSEQ multiplex PCR; TCRdb's copy keeps in-frame clones and lacks some. The sample lists 300,000 to 350,000 clones; roughly 88% were seen once. Specimen: PBMCs or T cells enriched from blood (not recorded which). Receptor source: a young man who had recovered from COVID-19. CDR3s include the opening cysteine and the closing phenylalanine or tryptophan. D genes are given only for firm matches. Not all rows give a size; the values are once, few, many and, for expanded clones, a class.

V gene	J gene	clone size	D gene	CDR3 protein	CDR3 DNA
TRBV7-9	TRBJ2-3	-	TRBD1	CASSFWDRGSTDTQYF	TGTGCCAGCAGCTTCTGGGACAGGGGTAGCACAGATACGCAGTATTTT
TRBV10-1	TRBJ2-5	-	-	CASSESSSGQETQYF	TGCGCCAGCAGTGAGTCAAGCAGCGGACAAGAGACCCAGTACTTC
TRBV6-5	TRBJ2-3	-	TRBD1	CASSLQGDTQYF	TGTGCCAGCAGTCTACAGGGGGATACGCAGTATTTT
TRBV7-2	TRBJ2-1	-	TRBD2	CASSPRGAGGFREQFF	TGTGCCAGCAGCCCCCGGGGGGCGGGGGGGTTTCGGGAGCAGTTCTTC
TRBV2	TRBJ1-2	-	TRBD1	CASSGGTDYGYTF	TGTGCCAGCAGTGGGGGGACAGACTATGGCTACACCTTC
TRBV10-2	TRBJ2-1	-	TRBD2	CASSESTSGARNNEQFF	TGCGCCAGCAGTGAGTCAACTAGCGGGGCCAGAAACAATGAGCAGTTCTTC
TRBV9	TRBJ2-1	-	TRBD1	CASSTGQAGISYNEQFF	TGTGCCAGCAGCACGGGACAGGCCGGAATCTCCTACAATGAGCAGTTCTTC
TRBV10-3	TRBJ2-1	-	TRBD2	CAISQVRLAGVGQFF	TGTGCCATCAGTCAAGTTCGACTAGCGGGGGTAGGGCAGTTCTTC
TRBV4-2	TRBJ1-2	-	-	CASSQSGEGVYGYTF	TGTGCCAGCAGCCAATCCGGGGAGGGGGTTTATGGCTACACCTTC
TRBV5-1	TRBJ2-2	once	-	CASSSTPGSRAGTGELFF	TGCGCCAGCAGCTCCACCCCTGGAAGCAGGGCTGGGACCGGGGAGCTGTTTTTT
TRBV10-3	TRBJ1-1	once	TRBD1	CAISESTGVNTEAFF	TGTGCCATCAGTGAGTCGACAGGGGTGAACACTGAAGCTTTCTTT
TRBV3-1/TRBV3-2	TRBJ1-2	few	-	CASSPTSPWTAGYTF	TGTGCCAGCAGCCCTACCTCCCCCTGGACAGCTGGCTACACCTTC
TRBV19	TRBJ2-1	-	TRBD2	CASRVGRGFMNEQFF	TGTGCCAGTAGAGTAGGGCGGGGGTTCATGAATGAGCAGTTCTTC
TRBV29-1	TRBJ2-3	-	-	CSVEGVGLGAAGTDTQYF	TGCAGCGTTGAAGGCGTAGGGTTAGGAGCCGCGGGGACAGATACGCAGTATTTT
TRBV2	TRBJ1-2	once	TRBD1	CASSETGQGPYGYTF	TGTGCCAGCAGTGAGACCGGACAGGGTCCGTATGGCTACACCTTC
TRBV6-5	TRBJ2-1	-	TRBD2	CASSQLAGLNNEQFF	TGTGCCAGCAGCCAACTAGCGGGGTTGAACAATGAGCAGTTCTTC
TRBV20-1	TRBJ2-1	-	TRBD1	CSASGTGVTYNEQFF	TGCAGTGCTAGTGGGACAGGGGTTACCTACAATGAGCAGTTCTTC
TRBV7-9	TRBJ1-1	-	TRBD1	CASSSNFDRAWNTEAFF	TGTGCCAGCAGCTCAAACTTTGACAGGGCATGGAACACTGAAGCTTTCTTT
TRBV28	TRBJ2-7	-	-	CASNRQSSYEQYF	TGTGCCAGCAACCGACAGAGCTCCTACGAGCAGTACTTC
TRBV19	TRBJ1-6	-	TRBD1	CASRGTGALRNPPLHF	TGTGCCAGTAGGGGGACAGGGGCTTTAAGGAATCCACCCCTCCACTTT
TRBV7-2	TRBJ2-2	-	-	CASSLLYAGAGTGELFF	TGTGCCAGCAGCTTATTATACGCGGGGGCAGGCACCGGGGAGCTGTTTTTT
TRBV6-4	TRBJ1-4	-	-	CGETGRGDEKLFF	TGCGGGGAGACAGGCAGGGGAGATGAAAAACTGTTTTTT
TRBV18	TRBJ1-5	-	-	CASSPGLRQPQHF	TGTGCCAGCTCACCGGGGCTACGACAGCCCCAGCATTTT